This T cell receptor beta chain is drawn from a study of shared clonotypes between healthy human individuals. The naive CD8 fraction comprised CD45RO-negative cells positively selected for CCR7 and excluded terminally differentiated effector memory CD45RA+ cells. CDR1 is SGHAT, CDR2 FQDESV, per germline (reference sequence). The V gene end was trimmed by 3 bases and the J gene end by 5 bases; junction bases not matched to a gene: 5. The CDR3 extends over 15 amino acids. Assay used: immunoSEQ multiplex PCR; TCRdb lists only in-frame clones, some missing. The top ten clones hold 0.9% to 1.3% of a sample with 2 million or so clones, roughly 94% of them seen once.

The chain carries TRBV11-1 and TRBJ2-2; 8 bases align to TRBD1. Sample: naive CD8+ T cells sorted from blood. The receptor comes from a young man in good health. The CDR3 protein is CASSFGQGETGELFF. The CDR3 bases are TGTGCCAGCAGCTTTGGACAGGGTGAAACCGGGGAGCTGTTTTTT.